This TCR beta chain was profiled in a study of T-cell memory formation after mild COVID-19. Looking at the study overall: TCR clusters were mostly donor specific.

Findings of the study overall: That cross-reactive memory joined was suggested by some responding clones appearing in pre-infection memory. Unconfirmed was the SARS-CoV-2 specificity of second-wave clones that peaked on day 37. Shrinking CD4+ clones were chiefly CM and EM; CD8+ ones were chiefly EMRA.

A single record per CDR3 protein comes from TCRdb applying MiXCR to the 5' RACE reads. The sample includes fewer than 650,000 distinct CDR3 sequences, less than 25% of them seen just once. As regards this clonotype: The antigen remains unidentified.

The sample was PBMCs or a T cell subset sorted from them (not recorded which). This TCR came from an adult woman who had mild COVID-19 (a few samples of this study predate the infection). Cell type and time point are not known.

Written as DNA, the CDR3 is TGTGCCAGCAGAGAAGGGGGCAGGGGATACGAGCAGTACTTC. Residues: CASREGGRGYEQYF. This sequence joins TRBV9 and TRBJ2-7, with 7 bases identical to TRBD1. CDR1 and CDR2 from the germline V gene are SGDLS and YYNGEE. J was trimmed by 4 bases and V by 5 bases; bases with no gene match: 9. CDR3 length equals 14 residues.